The rows below give T cell receptor beta chains drawn from one sample of a study of control samples from healthy donors and cancer patients. Sequencing was performed with immunoSEQ multiplex PCR; in TCRdb, only in-frame clones are kept and a portion is missing. The sample lists around 130,000 clones; 70% to 90% were seen once. The sequenced material came from blood. The receptors were gathered from a man in his fifties in good health. CDR3s include the opening cysteine and the closing phenylalanine or tryptophan. The D gene is left open where the match is weak. Only part of the rows carry a size: once, few, many, or a class if the clone is expanded.

abundance	v_gene	j_gene	d_gene	CDR3aa	CDR3nt
.	TRBV11-3	TRBJ2-7	.	CASSFEGYEQYF	TGTGCCAGCAGCTTTGAAGGCTACGAGCAGTACTTC
.	TRBV29-1	TRBJ1-4	.	CSVARGGKEKLFF	TGCAGCGTTGCGCGGGGGGGCAAGGAAAAACTGTTTTTT
.	TRBV6-6	TRBJ2-1	.	CASSSLGIEQFF	TGTGCCAGCAGTTCTCTGGGGATTGAGCAGTTCTTC
once	TRBV24-1	TRBJ1-2	.	CATSDFLGGIYTF	TGTGCCACCAGTGATTTTCTTGGGGGAATCTACACCTTC
.	TRBV19	TRBJ2-5	TRBD1	CASSIGQGVRQETQYF	TGTGCCAGTAGTATAGGACAGGGGGTTAGACAAGAGACCCAGTACTTC
.	TRBV3-1/TRBV3-2	TRBJ2-7	TRBD2	CASSLRTGTSGSPGSYEQYF	TGTGCCAGCAGCCTACGTACCGGGACTAGCGGGAGCCCAGGCTCCTACGAGCAGTACTTC
few	TRBV7-8	TRBJ1-4	.	CASSSEETGVSELFF	TGTGCCAGCAGCTCGGAAGAAACCGGGGTCTCGGAACTGTTTTTT
.	TRBV4-2	TRBJ1-3	TRBD1	CASSQGQGTRGNTIYF	TGTGCCAGCAGCCAAGGACAGGGGACGCGGGGAAACACCATATATTTT
.	TRBV3-1/TRBV3-2	TRBJ2-2	.	CASSPLLHTGELFF	TGTGCCAGCAGCCCACTTCTACACACCGGGGAGCTGTTTTTT
once	TRBV5-6	TRBJ2-7	TRBD1	CASSLVPGQGSSGQYF	TGTGCCAGCAGCTTGGTCCCGGGACAGGGGTCCTCGGGGCAGTACTTC
.	TRBV5-1	TRBJ1-2	.	CASSWGPSDGYTF	TGCGCCAGCAGCTGGGGGCCGTCTGATGGCTACACCTTC
.	TRBV14	TRBJ2-1	.	CASSQDTLLEQFF	TGTGCCAGCAGCCAAGATACACTACTTGAGCAGTTCTTC
.	TRBV5-6	TRBJ2-7	.	CASSSTARRSSYEQYF	TGTGCCAGCAGCTCGACGGCGCGGAGGAGCTCCTACGAGCAGTACTTC
few	TRBV5-5	TRBJ2-1	.	CASSPRGHYYNEQFF	TGTGCCAGCAGTCCAAGGGGACATTACTACAATGAGCAGTTCTTC
few	TRBV5-4	TRBJ1-2	.	CASSLDSYGYTF	TGTGCCAGCAGCTTGGACAGCTATGGCTACACCTTC
.	TRBV6-1	TRBJ2-7	.	CASSEFAGWSYEQYF	TGTGCCAGCAGTGAATTTGCAGGGTGGTCCTACGAGCAGTACTTC
.	TRBV9	TRBJ2-7	TRBD2	CASSPGRAGAYEQYF	TGTGCCAGCAGCCCCGGCCGGGCGGGGGCCTACGAGCAGTACTTC
.	TRBV5-1	TRBJ2-5	TRBD2	CASSHSPRTSGGVRGETQYF	TGCGCCAGCAGCCATTCCCCCCGGACTAGCGGGGGGGTCAGGGGAGAGACCCAGTACTTC
once	TRBV29-1	TRBJ2-3	.	CSVEEGTDTQYF	TGCAGCGTTGAAGAAGGCACAGATACGCAGTATTTT
.	TRBV5-1	TRBJ1-3	.	CASSLGGSGNTIYF	TGCGCCAGCAGCCTGGGGGGCTCTGGAAACACCATATATTTT
.	TRBV7-9	TRBJ1-1	.	CASSLAGTEAFF	TGTGCCAGCAGCTTAGCAGGGACTGAAGCTTTCTTT
.	TRBV5-1	TRBJ2-3	TRBD2	CASKPGGSSTDTQYF	TGCGCCAGCAAACCGGGCGGGAGTAGCACAGATACGCAGTATTTT
.	TRBV28	TRBJ1-1	.	CATINGQMNTEAFF	TGTGCCACCATCAACGGACAGATGAACACTGAAGCTTTCTTT
once	TRBV10-3	TRBJ2-7	.	CAIGKAGSYEQYF	TGTGCCATCGGGAAGGCAGGGAGCTACGAGCAGTACTTC
few	TRBV2	TRBJ1-2	.	CASSDIPDSYGYTF	TGTGCCAGCAGTGATATACCCGACAGCTATGGCTACACCTTC
.	TRBV19	TRBJ1-6	TRBD1	CASTILGQGDLHF	TGTGCCAGTACCATTCTAGGACAGGGAGACCTCCACTTT
.	TRBV19	TRBJ1-3	.	CASSPMSSGNTIYF	TGTGCCAGTAGCCCTATGTCCTCTGGAAACACCATATATTTT
.	TRBV5-1	TRBJ2-2	.	CASSLLSTGAGELFF	TGCGCCAGCAGCTTACTCTCTACCGGGGCTGGGGAGCTGTTTTTT
.	TRBV19	TRBJ2-1	.	CASRPRIGSNSYNEQFF	TGTGCCAGTCGGCCCAGGATAGGTAGTAACTCCTACAATGAGCAGTTCTTC
.	TRBV27	TRBJ1-1	TRBD1	CASSYQTPPTGAEAFF	TGTGCCAGCAGTTATCAAACACCACCGACAGGGGCTGAAGCTTTCTTT
.	TRBV29-1	TRBJ2-5	.	CSLQGHEGETQYF	TGCAGCCTTCAGGGCCACGAGGGAGAGACCCAGTACTTC
.	TRBV2	TRBJ2-1	TRBD2	CASRRGAYNEQFF	TGTGCCAGCAGGCGGGGGGCTTACAATGAGCAGTTCTTC
.	TRBV11-3	TRBJ2-7	.	CASSLGDLGFQF	TGTGCCAGCAGCTTAGGAGATTTGGGCTTTCAATTC
.	TRBV14	TRBJ2-7	.	CASSQGVRLYF	TGTGCCAGCAGCCAAGGGGTCAGGCTGTACTTC
.	TRBV24-1	TRBJ1-4	.	CATSDQGEKLFF	TGTGCCACCAGTGACCAAGGTGAAAAACTGTTTTTT
few	TRBV4-1	TRBJ1-6	.	CASTEGGLNSPLHF	TGCGCCAGCACCGAAGGAGGGTTAAATTCACCCCTCCACTTT